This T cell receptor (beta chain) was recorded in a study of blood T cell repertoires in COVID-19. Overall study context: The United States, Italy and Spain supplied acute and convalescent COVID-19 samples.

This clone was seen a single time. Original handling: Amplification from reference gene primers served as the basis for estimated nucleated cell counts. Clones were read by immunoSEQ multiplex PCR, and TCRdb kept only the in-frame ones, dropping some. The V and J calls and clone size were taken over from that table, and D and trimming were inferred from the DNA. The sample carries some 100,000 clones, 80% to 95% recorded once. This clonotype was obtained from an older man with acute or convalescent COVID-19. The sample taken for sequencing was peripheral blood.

The CDR3 here is CASSTDRRNTEAFF. In DNA, the CDR3 is TGTGCCAGCAGTACGGACAGGAGGAACACTGAAGCTTTCTTT. The chain uses TRBV28 and TRBJ1-1, with 7 bases identical to TRBD1. Germline assignment: CDR1 MDHEN and CDR2 SYDVKM. The CDR3 is 14 residues long. V gave up 5 bases and J gave up 1 base; unmatched junction bases: 4.